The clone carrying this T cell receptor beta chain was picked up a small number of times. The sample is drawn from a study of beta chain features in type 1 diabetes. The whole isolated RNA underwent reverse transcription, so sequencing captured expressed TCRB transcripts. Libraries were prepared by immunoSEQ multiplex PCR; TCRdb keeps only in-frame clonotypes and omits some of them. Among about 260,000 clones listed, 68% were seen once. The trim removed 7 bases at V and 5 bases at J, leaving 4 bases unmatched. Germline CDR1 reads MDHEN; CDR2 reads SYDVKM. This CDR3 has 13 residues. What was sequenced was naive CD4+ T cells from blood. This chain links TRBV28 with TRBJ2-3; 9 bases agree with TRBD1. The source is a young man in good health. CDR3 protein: CASKDRGRDTQYF. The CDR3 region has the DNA TGTGCCAGCAAGGACAGGGGAAGAGATACGCAGTATTTT.